The 24 T cell receptor beta chains reported below all come from one sample, sequenced in a study of OX40 agonist ivuxolimab in advanced cancers. Data came from immunoSEQ multiplex PCR; TCRdb stores just in-frame clones and leaves some out. The table has over 25,000 clones, roughly 86% seen once. Material: CD4+ or CD8+ T cells sorted from blood, obtained in a trial of the OX40 agonist ivuxolimab. The receptors originated from an adult with an advanced solid tumor such as melanoma, head and neck, liver or kidney cancer.

V usage is TRBV19 and J usage is TRBJ2-1; no reliable D call. Trimming removed 5 bases at V and 0 bases at J, with 14 bases between. CDR1 and CDR2 (germline): LNHDA, SQIVND (reference sequence). CDR3 size: 16 residues. Here the CDR3 reads CASSSLQMNSYNEQFF. For the CDR3, the DNA is TGTGCCAGTAGTTCCTTACAAATGAACTCCTACAATGAGCAGTTCTTC. Based on the CDR3 plus reference TRBV19 and TRBJ2-1, the full variable domain is DGGITQSPKYLFRKEGQNVTLSCEQNLNHDAMYWYRQDPGQGLRLIYYSQIVNDFQKGDIAEGYSVSREKKESFPLTVTSAQKNPTAFYLCASSSLQMNSYNEQFFGPGTRLTVL.

The CDR3 sequence: CASSVTSGTYNEQFF. For the CDR3, the DNA is TGTGCCAGCAGCGTGACTAGCGGAACATACAATGAGCAGTTCTTC. This chain joins TRBV7-2 and TRBJ2-1; 9 nucleotides align to TRBD2. Per germline, CDR1 SGHTA and CDR2 FQGNSA. CDR3 length: 15 residues. Trimming cost V 5 bases and J 4 bases; bases outside gene matches: 6. The whole variable domain, filled in from reference TRBV7-2 and TRBJ2-1, reads GAGVSQSPSNKVTEKGKDVELRCDPISGHTALYWYRQSLGQGLEFLIYFQGNSAPDKSGLPSDRFSAERTGGSVSTLTIQRTQQEDSAVYLCASSVTSGTYNEQFFGPGTRLTVL.

This rearrangement joins TRBV4-3 to TRBJ2-7; weak D call: TRBD1 (6 bases). CDR3 length: 14 amino acids. The V end was cut by 3 bases, the J end by 3 bases, with 12 bases between. Germline V CDR1 and CDR2: LGHNA, YSLEER. CDR3 DNA sequence: TGCGCCAGCAGCCACACAGACAGGATCTACGAGCAGTACTTC. This translates into CASSHTDRIYEQYF.

The chain is built from TRBV29-1 and TRBJ2-7; 10 bases match TRBD1. Germline V gene sequence: CDR1 SQVTM, CDR2 ANQGSEA. V was clipped by 4 bases and J by 4 bases; unmatched bases: 1. This CDR3 is built from 12 residues. Here the CDR3 DNA reads TGCAGCGTTGGGACAGGGGGGTACGAGCAGTACTTC. This codes for CSVGTGGYEQYF.

V usage is TRBV27 and J usage is TRBJ1-2; D is ambiguous. V lost 2 bases to trimming and J lost 4 bases, with 11 bases between them. Germline loops: CDR1 MNHEY, CDR2 SMNVEV (reference sequence). The CDR3 extends over 14 amino acids. The CDR3 protein is CASSLKGGSYGYTF. DNA of the CDR3: TGTGCCAGCAGTTTAAAAGGAGGGAGCTATGGCTACACCTTC.

Worth noting for this clone: An end of the junction differs from the germline gene, which may be a read error. This same CDR3 is encoded by further DNA sequences in the sample. This chain uses TRBV18 with TRBJ1-1, with a tentative D call TRBD1 (5 bases). CDR1 is KGHSH, CDR2 LQKENI, per germline. The CDR3 length is 13 residues. The CDR3, as DNA: TGTGCCAGCTCACCCGGGGGTGGAAATGAAGCCTTCTTT. Protein sequence: CASSPGGGNEAFF.

The chain couples TRBV9 to TRBJ2-3, with a tentative D call TRBD2 (6 bases). This CDR3 comprises 15 residues. The V gene's germline CDR1 is SGDLS and CDR2 YYNGEE. Trimming left V 4 bases short and J 2 bases short, with 14 bases between. CDR3 nucleotides: TGTGCCAGCAGCCCCCGGGGGACTGTCACAGATACGCAGTATTTT. Translating it yields CASSPRGTVTDTQYF.

The chain uses TRBV19 and TRBJ2-1, with D unclear. With 7 bases removed from V and 9 bases from J, the gap between germline ends came to 13 bases. In germline, CDR1 is LNHDA, CDR2 SQIVND (reference sequence). The CDR3 length is 12 residues. CDR3 DNA: TGTGCCAGTACCGGGCCGTATGGTGAGCAGTTCTTC. Translated, it gives CASTGPYGEQFF. Supplemented by reference TRBV19 and TRBJ2-1, the full variable domain reads DGGITQSPKYLFRKEGQNVTLSCEQNLNHDAMYWYRQDPGQGLRLIYYSQIVNDFQKGDIAEGYSVSREKKESFPLTVTSAQKNPTAFYLCASTGPYGEQFFGPGTRLTVL.

V and J are TRBV4-1 and TRBJ2-5; 8 bases match TRBD1. The assigned J gene may be wrong: the sequence end matches TRBJ2-7 better. Germline V lookup: CDR1 MGHRA, CDR2 YSYEKL. The CDR3 has 15 residues. The CDR3 coding sequence is TGCGCCAGCAGCCAAGACCACAGGGGGACCTACGAGCAGTACTTC. Translating it yields CASSQDHRGTYEQYF.

The rearrangement uses TRBV28 and TRBJ1-2; 9 bases map to TRBD1. The CDR3 spans 18 residues. V shed 3 bases, J shed 1 base, and the junction held 12 bases outside the gene matches. CDR1 is MDHEN and CDR2 is SYDVKM in the germline V gene. The CDR3 loop reads CASSFLPQGASLNYGYTF. The DNA of the CDR3 is TGTGCCAGCAGTTTCCTTCCACAGGGGGCTAGTCTTAACTATGGCTACACCTTC.

This sequence joins TRBV10-3 and TRBJ2-3; the match to TRBD1 covers 8 bases. Trimming removed 10 bases from V and 1 base from J; junction bases left unmatched: 7. The germline V gene encodes CDR1 ENHRY and CDR2 SYGVKD. This CDR3 contains 14 residues. The CDR3 is CATGQGYGTDTQYF. In nucleotides, the CDR3 is TGTGCCACCGGACAGGGATATGGCACAGATACGCAGTATTTT.

This chain joins TRBV7-2 and TRBJ2-7; 8 positions match TRBD2. Looked up from germline, CDR1 is SGHTA and CDR2 is FQGNSA. V was pared by 3 bases and J by 4 bases, with 5 bases of the junction left unmatched. This CDR3 contains 14 residues. CDR3 in amino acids: CASSFTSGKYEQYF. Here the CDR3 DNA reads TGTGCCAGCAGCTTTACTAGCGGCAAGTACGAGCAGTACTTC.

V gene TRBV25-1 combines with J gene TRBJ2-2; a weak D match, TRBD1 (6 bases). Per germline, CDR1 MGHDK and CDR2 SYGVNS. V lost 7 bases to trimming and J lost 4 bases, with 10 bases between them. The CDR3 is 13 amino acids. In DNA, the CDR3 is TGTGCCAGCACTCTAGGGGGCACCGGGGAGCTGTTTTTT. Amino acid sequence: CASTLGGTGELFF.

The gene calls are TRBV28 and TRBJ2-5, with D unresolved. V dropped 6 bases and J dropped 5 bases, with 10 bases sitting between them. This CDR3 has 12 residues. The germline V gene encodes CDR1 MDHEN and CDR2 SYDVKM. The CDR3 DNA reads TGTGCCAGCAGGGACCCCCCCGAGACCCAGTACTTC. Translating it yields CASRDPPETQYF.

The chain couples TRBV4-3 to TRBJ2-5; the match to TRBD1 covers 8 bases. The CDR3 has 16 residues. The V segment lost 3 bases and the J segment 4 bases; nucleotides outside the gene matches: 10. The germline V gene encodes CDR1 LGHNA and CDR2 YSLEER. The CDR3 sequence: CASSHIGTGGGETQYF. CDR3 bases: TGCGCCAGCAGCCATATAGGAACAGGGGGTGGAGAGACCCAGTACTTC.

The gene calls are TRBV27 and TRBJ1-5; weak D call: TRBD1 (5 bases). V was clipped by 2 bases and J by 8 bases, with 16 bases between them. CDR1 is MNHEY and CDR2 is SMNVEV in the germline V gene (reference sequence). This CDR3 comprises 15 residues. CDR3 nucleotide sequence: TGTGCCAGCAGTTTAAAGGTGGACAATTCTGAGCCCCAGCATTTT. Translation gives CASSLKVDNSEPQHF.

The rearrangement joins TRBV10-1 to TRBJ2-1; 8 bases match TRBD1. CDR3 size: 13 residues. The ends lost 8 bases at V and 13 bases at J; junction bases unmatched: 13. Germline V gives CDR1 WNHNN, CDR2 SYGVQD (reference sequence). The CDR3 nucleotides read TGCGCCAGCGCCGAGAACAGGGGGAGTATACAGTTCTTC. This encodes CASAENRGSIQFF.

The chain joins TRBV29-1 to TRBJ1-2; the D gene is possibly TRBD1 (5 bases). CDR1 is SQVTM, CDR2 ANQGSEA, per germline. This CDR3 region has 17 residues. V dropped 4 bases and J dropped 0 bases, with 21 bases sitting between them. CDR3 region: CSVVGALGGRANYGYTF. CDR3 sequence (DNA): TGCAGCGTTGTCGGGGCCCTAGGTGGGAGAGCTAACTATGGCTACACCTTC.

V is TRBV6-5 and J is TRBJ1-1, with a weak D call TRBD1 (6 bases). The length of the CDR3 is 14 residues. V was cut by 8 bases and J by 0 bases, with 13 bases left in between. Germline V gene data show CDR1 as MNHEY and CDR2 as SVGAGI. CDR3 DNA: TGTGCCAGCGTTTTACAGGGTTTGAACACTGAAGCTTTCTTT. Protein: CASVLQGLNTEAFF.

This chain joins TRBV19 and TRBJ2-7; D is possibly TRBD1 (5 bases). The CDR3 length is 15 residues. The germline V gene has CDR1 LNHDA and CDR2 SQIVND (reference sequence). Trimming pared 4 bases from V and 3 bases from J, leaving 16 bases between. The CDR3 DNA sequence: TGTGCCAGTAGTAAAAGACAGTCGTGGGACTACGAGCAGTACTTC. It is translated as CASSKRQSWDYEQYF.

J is TRBJ2-1 and V is TRBV6-4, with 9 bases lining up with TRBD2. Unmatched junction bases numbered 6, after V lost 3 bases and J lost 9 bases. CDR1 MRHNA and CDR2 SNTAGT come from the germline V gene. The CDR3 consists of 14 residues. The CDR3 bases are TGTGCCAGCAGTGAAGGCGGGGGGGCCGGTGAGCAGTTCTTC. This translates into CASSEGGGAGEQFF.

The chain joins TRBV6-1 to TRBJ1-2; D is ambiguous. V shed 3 bases and J shed 0 bases, with 14 bases lying between them. Per germline, CDR1 MNHNS and CDR2 SASEGT. The CDR3 has 16 amino acids. CDR3 residues: CASSERDGLPNYGYTF. The CDR3 nucleotides read TGTGCCAGCAGTGAGCGAGACGGGTTACCTAACTATGGCTACACCTTC.

CDR3 in amino acids: CATSREQGPHPYNEQFF. The CDR3 DNA reads as TGTGCCACCAGCAGAGAACAAGGGCCTCACCCTTACAATGAGCAGTTCTTC. This rearrangement joins TRBV15 to TRBJ2-1; D remains ambiguous. The germline CDR1 and CDR2 sequences are LNHNV and YYDKDF (reference sequence). The CDR3 runs to 17 residues. The germline V and J ends were trimmed by 0 bases and 4 bases, with 16 bases remaining between them.

V and J are TRBV9 and TRBJ1-2; D unclear. The germline V gene has CDR1 SGDLS and CDR2 YYNGEE. The CDR3 has 15 residues. V lost 3 bases to trimming and J lost 6 bases, with 18 bases between them. The CDR3 DNA sequence: TGTGCCAGCAGCGGAACCTCCGGGATGCGGGATGGCTACACCTTC. Encoded protein: CASSGTSGMRDGYTF.